These 18 T cell receptor beta chains were sequenced from one sample in a study of CD8 T cells in ankylosing spondylitis. In TCRdb, the 5' RACE reads were re-called with MiXCR into one record per CDR3 protein. The repertoire has roughly 86,000 distinct CDR3 sequences, about 8.8% of them found once; the top ten carry over 4.5%. The sequencing input was blood, either unsorted or a sorted T cell fraction (not recorded which). These receptors came from a male donor with ankylosing spondylitis or in good health (not recorded which).

At least ten counts were recorded for this clonotype. The rearrangement links TRBV20-1 to TRBJ1-2, with TRBD1 identical over 9 bases. J lost 6 bases, V lost 6 bases, and 8 bases had no gene match. Per germline, CDR1 DFQATT and CDR2 SNEGSKA (reference sequence). CDR3 length: 13 amino acids. The CDR3 coding sequence is TGCAGTGCCCTTTCGGGACAGGGTAATGGCTACACCTTC. Amino acids: CSALSGQGNGYTF.

A few counts support this clonotype. The chain employs TRBV9 and TRBJ2-3; 12 nucleotides line up with TRBD2. The CDR3 length is 18 residues. V gave up 3 bases and J gave up 2 bases; unmatched junction bases: 10. Germline CDR1 and CDR2: SGDLS and YYNGEE. The CDR3 nucleotides read TGTGCCAGCAGCGCCTCGATCTGGACTAGCGGGGACACAGATACGCAGTATTTT. It codes for CASSASIWTSGDTDTQYF.

This clonotype was found a few times. The rearrangement uses TRBV20-1 and TRBJ2-7; D perhaps matches TRBD1 (6 bases). The V end was cut by 1 base, the J end by 5 bases, with 15 bases between. CDR3 length equals 14 residues. CDR1 is DFQATT and CDR2 is SNEGSKA in the germline V gene (reference sequence). CDR3 coding DNA: TGCAGTGCTAGAGCCCGTACAGGGAACCACGAGCAGTACTTC. Its protein product is CSARARTGNHEQYF.

This clonotype came up many times. The genes are TRBV30 and TRBJ2-3; 9 bases fit TRBD1. The V gene end was trimmed by 4 bases and the J gene end by 2 bases; junction bases not matched to a gene: 19. Germline V gene sequence: CDR1 GTSNPN, CDR2 SVGIG (reference sequence). The CDR3 is 19 residues long. CDR3 region: CAWTGTGGDLVPYTDTQYF. CDR3 sequence (DNA): TGTGCCTGGACTGGAACAGGGGGCGACTTGGTCCCTTACACAGATACGCAGTATTTT.

There are many counts of this clonotype. The V call is TRBV28, the J call TRBJ2-5, with D uncertain. This CDR3 has 11 amino acids. The V gene's germline CDR1 is MDHEN and CDR2 SYDVKM. V was clipped by 5 bases and J by 5 bases, with 6 bases between them. The CDR3 is CASSAVETQYF. Written as DNA, the CDR3 is TGTGCCAGCAGTGCGGTGGAGACCCAGTACTTC.

This clonotype showed up many times. The chain joins TRBV6-1 to TRBJ1-3; D is possibly TRBD1 (6 bases). Per the germline V gene, CDR1 is MNHNS and CDR2 is SASEGT. V lost 7 bases and J 0 bases, leaving 10 bases between the germline ends. The CDR3 spans 14 residues. For the CDR3, the DNA is TGTGCCAGCACCAAAGGGGGCTCTGGAAACACCATATATTTT. Amino acid sequence: CASTKGGSGNTIYF.

As regards this clonotype: This CDR3 is missing its conserved last phenylalanine or tryptophan, likely due to a read error. The CDR3 sequence is CASKDGNYGYTI. The CDR3 DNA reads TGTGCCAGCAAGGACGGGAACTATGGCTACACCATC. V gene TRBV19 combines with J gene TRBJ1-2; D is ambiguous. CDR3 length equals 12 residues. Germline assignment: CDR1 LNHDA and CDR2 SQIVND (reference sequence). With 9 bases removed from V and 2 bases from J, the gap between germline ends came to 10 bases.

This clonotype has just a few counts. The J gene is TRBJ2-5, the V gene TRBV6-6; 8 bases line up with TRBD1. This CDR3 region has 13 residues. After removal of 6 bases from V and 5 bases from J, the junction contained 5 bases not matched to a gene. Germline V gene data show CDR1 as MNHNY and CDR2 as SVGAGI (reference sequence). The DNA of the CDR3 is TGTGCCAGCAGCGCCCCAGGGGGCGAGACCCAGTACTTC. The encoded protein is CASSAPGGETQYF.

The table lists this clonotype with many counts. For the CDR3, the DNA is TGTGCCAGCAGCCCGCGACTAGCGGGGGATCCAGCCAAAAACATTCAGTACTTC. It codes for CASSPRLAGDPAKNIQYF. V usage is TRBV9 and J usage is TRBJ2-4; 12 positions agree with TRBD2. The CDR3 runs to 18 residues. Germline values: CDR1 SGDLS, CDR2 YYNGEE. Trimming cost V 4 bases and J 0 bases; bases outside gene matches: 8. The full variable domain, completed using reference TRBV9 and TRBJ2-4, is DSGVTQTPKHLITATGQRVTLRCSPRSGDLSVYWYQQSLDQGLQFLIQYYNGEERAKGNILERFSAQQFPDLHSELNLSSLELGDSALYFCASSPRLAGDPAKNIQYFGAGTRLSVL.

This clonotype has only a few counts. The chain links TRBV7-8 to TRBJ2-2; weak D call: TRBD2 (6 bases). This CDR3 has 14 amino acids. V was trimmed by 8 bases and J by 8 bases, leaving 18 bases between them. Germline V CDR1 and CDR2: SGHVS, FQNEAQ. CDR3 DNA sequence: TGTGCCAGCGGACCGGACTGGGCGGGAGGGGAGCTGTTTTTT. This sequence encodes CASGPDWAGGELFF.

This sequence joins TRBV20-1 and TRBJ2-4; 10 bases are a match to TRBD2. Germline CDR1 reads DFQATT; CDR2 reads SNEGSKA (reference sequence). The CDR3 consists of 14 residues. The V gene end was trimmed by 6 bases and the J gene end by 3 bases; junction bases not matched to a gene: 5. CDR3 nucleotide sequence: TGCAGTGCCATCCGACTAGCGGGCAAAAACATTCAGTACTTC. Residues: CSAIRLAGKNIQYF.

Many counts were recorded for this clonotype. The gene calls are TRBV12-3 or TRBV12-4 and TRBJ2-1; 8 nucleotides agree with TRBD2. The J segment lost 0 bases and the V segment lost 8 bases, leaving 6 bases of the junction unmatched. The CDR3 contains 15 residues. The CDR3 is CASGIAGHSYNEQFF. The DNA of the CDR3 is TGTGCCAGCGGTATAGCGGGGCACTCCTACAATGAGCAGTTCTTC.

This clonotype was observed many times. The chain joins TRBV20-1 to TRBJ2-3; possible D gene TRBD1, 6 bases. Trimming cost V 4 bases and J 3 bases, with 17 bases left between them. Germline-derived CDR1 and CDR2 are DFQATT and SNEGSKA (reference sequence). This CDR3 has 15 residues. This CDR3 is CSATAPGHRTDTQYF. CDR3 bases: TGCAGTGCTACAGCTCCGGGACATCGGACAGATACGCAGTATTTT.

This clonotype has at least ten counts. This chain uses TRBV3-1 with TRBJ2-7, with D maybe TRBD2 (5 bases). Trimming left V 0 bases short and J 5 bases short, with 8 bases between. The CDR3 spans 13 residues. Germline V gene data show CDR1 as LGHDT and CDR2 as YNNKEL (reference sequence). In DNA, the CDR3 is TGTGCCAGCAGCCAAGAACGGAGGCACGAGCAGTACTTC. Translating gives CASSQERRHEQYF.

Many counts were recorded for this clonotype. V gene TRBV20-1 combines with J gene TRBJ2-2, with D tentatively TRBD1 (6 bases). The CDR3 totals 13 residues. Trimming took 1 base from V and 8 from J, leaving 11 bases between them. Germline CDR1 and CDR2: DFQATT and SNEGSKA (reference sequence). In DNA, the CDR3 is TGCAGTGCTAGAGGCAGGGGTGGGGGGGAGCTGTTTTTT. This sequence encodes CSARGRGGGELFF.

Comments on this clonotype: A much bigger clone sits one base away, suggesting this may be a read error. The rearrangement uses TRBV5-1 and TRBJ1-2, with 8 bases aligning to TRBD1. The CDR3 totals 15 residues. V trimming: 4 bases; J trimming: 0 bases; junction bases outside the gene matches: 5. CDR1 SGHRS and CDR2 YFSETQ come from the germline V gene. CDR3 sequence (DNA): TGCGCCAGCAGCCCACCGACAGGGGCTAACTATGGCTACACCTTC. Amino acid sequence: CASSPPTGANYGYTF.

This clonotype was seen repeatedly, ten times or more. V usage is TRBV7-3 and J usage is TRBJ2-1; 9 positions match TRBD2. CDR1 SGHTA and CDR2 FQGTGA come from the germline V gene. The CDR3 is 14 amino acids. The junction had 2 bases not matched to a gene; V was cut back by 2 bases and J by 6 bases. The CDR3 DNA reads TGTGCCAGCAGCTTACGAGCGGGGGGCAATGAGCAGTTCTTC. It translates to CASSLRAGGNEQFF. Full variable domain (remainder filled in from reference TRBV7-3 and TRBJ2-1): GAGVSQTPSNKVTEKGKYVELRCDPISGHTALYWYRQSLGQGPEFLIYFQGTGAADDSGLPNDRFFAVRPEGSVSTLKIQRTERGDSAVYLCASSLRAGGNEQFFGPGTRLTVL.

This clonotype has just a few counts. The chain combines TRBV7-9 with TRBJ2-7; D might be TRBD1 (6 bases). CDR3 length equals 14 residues. V was shortened by 4 bases and J by 0 bases, with 10 bases between the two germline ends. In germline, CDR1 is SEHNR, CDR2 FQNEAQ (reference sequence). The CDR3 region has the DNA TGTGCCAGCAGCTCCCGGACAGTCTCCTACGAGCAGTACTTC. Translated, it gives CASSSRTVSYEQYF.